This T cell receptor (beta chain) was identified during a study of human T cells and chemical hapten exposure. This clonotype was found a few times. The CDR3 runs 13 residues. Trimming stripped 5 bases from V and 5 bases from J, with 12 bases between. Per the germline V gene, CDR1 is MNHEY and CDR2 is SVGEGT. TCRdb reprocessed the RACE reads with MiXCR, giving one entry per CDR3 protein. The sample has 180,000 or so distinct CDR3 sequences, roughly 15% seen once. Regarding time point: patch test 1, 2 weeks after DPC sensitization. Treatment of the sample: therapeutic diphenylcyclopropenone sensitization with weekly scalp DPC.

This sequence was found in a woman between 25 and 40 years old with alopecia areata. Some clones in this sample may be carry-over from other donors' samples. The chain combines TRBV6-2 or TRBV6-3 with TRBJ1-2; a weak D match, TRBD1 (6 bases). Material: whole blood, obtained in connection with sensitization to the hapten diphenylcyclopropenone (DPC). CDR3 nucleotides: TGTGCCAGCAGTAACGGACAGTTTTATGGCTACACCTTC. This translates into CASSNGQFYGYTF.